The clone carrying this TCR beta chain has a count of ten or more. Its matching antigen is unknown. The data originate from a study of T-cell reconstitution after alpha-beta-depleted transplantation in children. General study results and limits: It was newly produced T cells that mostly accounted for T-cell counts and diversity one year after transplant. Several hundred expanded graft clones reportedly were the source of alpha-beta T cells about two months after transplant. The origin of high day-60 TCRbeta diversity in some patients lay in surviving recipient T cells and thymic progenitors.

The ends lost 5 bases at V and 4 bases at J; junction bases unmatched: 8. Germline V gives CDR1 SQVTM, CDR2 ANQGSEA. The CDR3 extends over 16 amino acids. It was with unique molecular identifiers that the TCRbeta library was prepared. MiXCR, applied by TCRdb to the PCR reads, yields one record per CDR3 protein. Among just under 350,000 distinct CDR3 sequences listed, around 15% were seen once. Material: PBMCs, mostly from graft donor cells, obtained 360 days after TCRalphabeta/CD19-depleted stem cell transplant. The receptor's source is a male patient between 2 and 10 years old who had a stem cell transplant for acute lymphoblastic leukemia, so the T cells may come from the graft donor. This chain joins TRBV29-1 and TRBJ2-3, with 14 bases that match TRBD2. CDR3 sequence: CSVHSPGLAGADTQYF. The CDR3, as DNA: TGCAGCGTTCATAGTCCGGGACTAGCGGGAGCAGATACGCAGTATTTT.